Here is one T cell receptor beta chain with its context. The protocol was immunoSEQ multiplex PCR, while the TCRdb copy is restricted to in-frame clones and leaves out a portion. The profile covers hundreds of thousands of clones, with around 89% appearing a single time and 0.0095% to 0.012% taken by the ten largest. The data originate from a study of shared T cell receptors in the human thymus. The CDR3 spans 13 residues. Per the germline V gene, CDR1 is GTSNPN and CDR2 is SVGIG (reference sequence). Trimming pared 7 bases from V and 0 bases from J, leaving 12 bases between. The data also belong to a second study, concerning human thymus T cells. In that study: From resections taken during corrective heart surgery, the thymus tissue was obtained. Related research found strongly overlapping thymic repertoires in unrelated individuals.

The sample taken for sequencing was thymocytes. The receptor's source is a boy less than two years old with a congenital heart defect. V usage is TRBV30 and J usage is TRBJ1-1, with a weak D call TRBD1 (6 bases). Here the CDR3 reads CASNDRMNTEAFF. CDR3 DNA: TGTGCCTCAAATGACAGGATGAACACTGAAGCTTTCTTT.